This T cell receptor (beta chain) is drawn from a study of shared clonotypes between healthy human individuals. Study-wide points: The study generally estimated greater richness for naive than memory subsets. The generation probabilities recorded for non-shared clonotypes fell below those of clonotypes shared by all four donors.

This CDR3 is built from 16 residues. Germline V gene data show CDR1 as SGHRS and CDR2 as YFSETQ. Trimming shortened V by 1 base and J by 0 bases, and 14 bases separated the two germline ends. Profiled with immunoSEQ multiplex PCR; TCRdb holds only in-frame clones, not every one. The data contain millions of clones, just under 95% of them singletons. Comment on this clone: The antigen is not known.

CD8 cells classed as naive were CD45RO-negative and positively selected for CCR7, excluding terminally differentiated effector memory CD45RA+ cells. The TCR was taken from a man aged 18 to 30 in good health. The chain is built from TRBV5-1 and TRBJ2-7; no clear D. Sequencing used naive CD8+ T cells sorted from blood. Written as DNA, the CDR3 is TGCGCCAGCAGCTTGATGGTTGGTATGAACTCCTACGAGCAGTACTTC. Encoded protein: CASSLMVGMNSYEQYF. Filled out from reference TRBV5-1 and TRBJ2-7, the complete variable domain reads KAGVTQTPRYLIKTRGQQVTLSCSPISGHRSVSWYQQTPGQGLQFLFEYFSETQRNKGNFPGRFSGRQFSNSRSEMNVSTLELGDSALYLCASSLMVGMNSYEQYFGPGTRLTVT.